This T cell receptor beta chain stems from a study of blood T cell repertoires in COVID-19. Study information: Researchers got acute and convalescent COVID-19 samples from the United States, Italy and Spain.

Study processing details: Researchers report that nucleated cell counts were estimated from reference gene primer amplification. Here immunoSEQ multiplex PCR was the method, and the copy in TCRdb shows in-frame clones only, minus some. The DNA was the basis for D and trimming; V, J and clone size are from that table. The sample contains approximately 200,000 clones, around 90% of which appear only once. Source material: PBMCs or T cells enriched from blood (not recorded which). The TCR was taken from a woman aged 30 to 39 who had recovered from COVID-19.

The CDR3 coding sequence is TGTGCCAGCAGCTCGGACAGGTACGAGCAGTACTTC. This codes for CASSSDRYEQYF. The chain has TRBV11-3 and TRBJ2-7, with 7 bases aligning to TRBD1. The CDR3 has 12 residues. V dropped 4 bases and J dropped 4; count of bases not matched to a gene: 1. Germline V gives CDR1 SGHNT, CDR2 YENEEA.